A selection of T cell receptor beta chains follows, all from one sample in a study of Graves' ophthalmopathy and Graves' hyperthyroidism. TCRdb redid the calling of the multiplex PCR reads with MiXCR, one entry per CDR3 protein. The sample lists roughly 420,000 distinct CDR3 sequences, over 20% seen once, with 2.5% to 3% in the top ten. The specimen was peripheral blood. The receptor set was obtained from a woman aged 18-35 years with stable Graves' hyperthyroidism. The CDR3 runs from the conserved cysteine through the conserved F or W. The D gene is left open where the match is weak. Clone size appears in some rows only: once, few, many, or a class for an expanded clone.

clone size: .; J gene: TRBJ2-7; V gene: TRBV12-3/TRBV12-4; D gene: TRBD1; CDR3 protein: CASSPLDRYYEQYF; CDR3 DNA: TGTGCCAGCAGTCCCCTGGACAGGTACTACGAGCAGTACTTC
clone size: many; J gene: TRBJ1-1; V gene: TRBV19; D gene: .; CDR3 protein: CASSIAENTEAFF; CDR3 DNA: TGTGCCAGTAGTATAGCTGAGAACACTGAAGCTTTCTTT
clone size: many; J gene: TRBJ2-3; V gene: TRBV6-5; D gene: .; CDR3 protein: CASSYASTGTDTQYF; CDR3 DNA: TGTGCCAGCAGTTACGCGTCAACAGGTACAGATACGCAGTATTTT
clone size: .; J gene: TRBJ2-2; V gene: TRBV24-1; D gene: .; CDR3 protein: CATSDLMGNTGELFF; CDR3 DNA: TGTGCCACCAGTGATTTGATGGGAAATACCGGGGAGCTGTTTTTT
clone size: many; J gene: TRBJ1-6; V gene: TRBV20-1; D gene: TRBD1; CDR3 protein: CSARTGTRSPLHF; CDR3 DNA: TGCAGTGCTAGGACAGGGACGAGATCACCCCTCCACTTT
clone size: many; J gene: TRBJ2-5; V gene: TRBV6-2/TRBV6-3; D gene: .; CDR3 protein: CASGYGWRAETQYF; CDR3 DNA: TGTGCCAGCGGATATGGTTGGAGGGCTGAGACCCAGTACTTC
clone size: many; J gene: TRBJ1-3; V gene: TRBV6-1; D gene: TRBD1; CDR3 protein: CASTYRGSGNTIYF; CDR3 DNA: TGTGCCAGCACCTACAGGGGATCTGGAAACACCATATATTTT
clone size: .; J gene: TRBJ2-2; V gene: TRBV28; D gene: TRBD1; CDR3 protein: CASSRDRVGFRDTGELFF; CDR3 DNA: TGTGCCAGCAGCCGAGACAGGGTAGGGTTCAGGGACACCGGGGAGCTGTTTTTT
clone size: .; J gene: TRBJ2-5; V gene: TRBV18; D gene: .; CDR3 protein: CASSPRAETQETQYF; CDR3 DNA: TGTGCCAGCTCACCAAGGGCGGAGACACAAGAGACCCAGTACTTC
clone size: few; J gene: TRBJ2-5; V gene: TRBV12-3/TRBV12-4; D gene: .; CDR3 protein: CASSFVLRETQYF; CDR3 DNA: TGTGCCAGCAGTTTCGTCCTCAGGGAGACCCAGTACTTC
clone size: many; J gene: TRBJ1-2; V gene: TRBV29-1; D gene: TRBD1; CDR3 protein: CSVADRVTYGYTF; CDR3 DNA: TGCAGCGTAGCGGACAGGGTAACCTATGGCTACACCTTC
clone size: .; J gene: TRBJ1-3; V gene: TRBV10-3; D gene: .; CDR3 protein: CAIISPRRSGNTIYF; CDR3 DNA: TGTGCCATCATCTCCCCCCGACGGTCAGGAAACACCATATATTTT